This T cell receptor (beta chain) was captured by sequencing in a study of identical twins. This clonotype was observed a few times. The target antigen is unknown. All donors were healthy Caucasians. Germline-derived CDR1 and CDR2 are ENHRY and SYGVKD. The V gene lost 10 bases and the J gene lost 6 bases, with 18 bases spanning the gap. The CDR3 consists of 14 residues. Findings and limits, study-wide: Surplus twin overlap in beta out-of-frame sequences was less pronounced. Whereas memory repertoires showed no such difference, abundant cord blood beta clonotypes carried fewer insertions.

The authors used template switching to add a universal primer site and gave cDNA unique molecular identifiers. From the 5' RACE reads, TCRdb called clonotypes with MiXCR, one entry per CDR3 protein. Altogether around 470,000 distinct CDR3 sequences are present, 13% to 15% being singletons, with the ten largest covering roughly 0.56%. The data were also submitted as part of a second study, on yellow fever vaccine responses in identical twins.

The source of this sequence is a woman aged 18-29 years in good health. Sequences were obtained from CD4+ T cells sorted from blood. V usage is TRBV10-3 and J usage is TRBJ2-2, with a tentative D call TRBD1 (7 bases). This CDR3 is CATDDQGGAGELFF. DNA of the CDR3: TGTGCCACCGACGATCAGGGGGGCGCCGGGGAGCTGTTTTTT.